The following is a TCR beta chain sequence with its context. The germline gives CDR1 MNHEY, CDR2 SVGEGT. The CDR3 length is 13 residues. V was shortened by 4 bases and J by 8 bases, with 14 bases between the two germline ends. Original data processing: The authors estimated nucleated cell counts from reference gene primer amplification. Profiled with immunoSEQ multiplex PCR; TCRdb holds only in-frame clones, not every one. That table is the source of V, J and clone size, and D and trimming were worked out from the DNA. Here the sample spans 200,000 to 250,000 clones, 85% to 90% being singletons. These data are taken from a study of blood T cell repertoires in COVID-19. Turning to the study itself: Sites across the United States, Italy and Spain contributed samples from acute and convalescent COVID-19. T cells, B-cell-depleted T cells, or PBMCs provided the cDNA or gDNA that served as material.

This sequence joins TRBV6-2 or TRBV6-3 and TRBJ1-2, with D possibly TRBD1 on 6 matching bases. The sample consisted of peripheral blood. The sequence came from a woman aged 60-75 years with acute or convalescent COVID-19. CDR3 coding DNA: TGTGCCAGCAGTTCAACAGGGTTCGGGGGCTACACCTTC. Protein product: CASSSTGFGGYTF.